The 6 T cell receptor beta chains in this list originate from one sample, sequenced in a study of blood T cells in healthy people across ages. A J-beta primer mix and a sample-barcoded 5' primer were used in a second PCR of about 7 to 12 cycles. From the 5' RACE reads, TCRdb called clonotypes with MiXCR, one entry per CDR3 protein. The data contain 1,500,000 or so distinct CDR3 sequences, about 45% of them singletons. Sequencing was done on a sample of blood. The source is a woman younger than 35 in good health.

The chain joins TRBV6-2 or TRBV6-3 to TRBJ2-6, with D uncertain. The germline V and J ends were trimmed by 10 bases and 0 bases, with 13 bases remaining between them. In germline, CDR1 is MNHEY, CDR2 SVGEGT. The CDR3 sequence is 15 residues long. The CDR3 nucleotides are TGTGCCACCGACCAAGCTCGCTCTGGGGCCAACGTCCTGACTTTC. It yields the protein CATDQARSGANVLTF.

Only a few counts were recorded for this clonotype. This sequence joins TRBV21-1 and TRBJ2-7; TRBD1 is taken as the D call from the table, unchecked against the DNA. TRBV21-1 is a listed pseudogene. This CDR3 is 15 amino acids long. CDR3 nucleotides: TGTGCCAGCAGCAGACGGGACACCGGCTCCTACGAGCAGTACTTC. This codes for CASSRRDTGSYEQYF.

The chain is built from TRBV4-1 and TRBJ1-2; D ambiguous. The CDR3 contains 15 residues. Germline V lookup: CDR1 MGHRA, CDR2 YSYEKL. Trimming removed 2 bases at V and 4 bases at J, with 14 bases between. The DNA of the CDR3 is TGCGCCAGCAGCCAACCTGCAGCCTCGGGCTATGGCTACACCTTC. Its translation: CASSQPAASGYGYTF.

This clonotype was observed a few times. The V and J genes are TRBV7-6 and TRBJ2-3, with 7 bases matching TRBD1. V lost 5 bases to trimming and J lost 0 bases; unmatched junction nucleotides: 14. The CDR3 covers 18 residues. From germline, CDR1 is SGHVS and CDR2 FNYEAQ. The CDR3: CASSPTRTGAESTDTQYF. CDR3 DNA: TGTGCCAGCAGCCCAACGAGGACAGGAGCCGAGAGCACAGATACGCAGTATTTT.

This clonotype turned up a few times. The chain joins TRBV25-1 to TRBJ2-3, with TRBD2 as a possible D gene (5 bases). The CDR3 is 14 amino acids. CDR1 and CDR2 from the germline V gene are MGHDK and SYGVNS. V was clipped by 3 bases and J by 6 bases, with 13 bases between them. The CDR3 loop reads CASSDRGIRDTQYF. The CDR3 nucleotides read TGTGCCAGCAGTGATCGGGGTATTAGGGATACGCAGTATTTT. The variable domain in full, completed from reference TRBV25-1 and TRBJ2-3, reads EADIYQTPRYLVIGTGKKITLECSQTMGHDKMYWYQQDPGMELHLIHYSYGVNSTEKGDLSSESTVSRIRTEHFPLTLESARPSHTSQYLCASSDRGIRDTQYFGPGTRLTVL.

In DNA, the CDR3 is TGTGCCAGCAGCCTGGACAGGGTTACGGACACCATATATTTT. Its protein product is CASSLDRVTDTIYF. The chain joins TRBV6-6 to TRBJ1-3, with 8 bases aligning to TRBD1. The trim removed 6 bases at V and 8 bases at J, leaving 9 bases unmatched. Per germline, CDR1 MNHNY and CDR2 SVGAGI (reference sequence). The CDR3 extends over 14 amino acids.